This T cell receptor (beta chain) was recorded in a study of blood T cell repertoires in COVID-19. Across the whole study: The samples span acute and convalescent COVID-19 from the United States, Italy and Spain.

Seattle enrolled patients during active infection and tracked them longitudinally. In the authors' workflow: The authors estimated nucleated cell counts from reference gene primer amplification. Sequenced by immunoSEQ multiplex PCR; TCRdb stores in-frame clones only, minus some. V, J and clone size are those of that table, while D and trimming were read from the DNA. The sample holds over 200,000 clones, approximately 90% seen once. V lost 1 base and J lost 4, with 5 bases in between. Germline V gene sequence: CDR1 SGHRS, CDR2 YFSETQ. This CDR3 contains 13 residues. The sequence was obtained from a young man with COVID-19, enrolled during active disease. The chain carries TRBV5-1 and TRBJ2-2; D may be TRBD1 (5 bases). Sequencing input: peripheral blood. The CDR3 nucleotides are TGCGCCAGCAGCTTGACAGGCACCGGGGAGCTGTTTTTT. Residues: CASSLTGTGELFF.